This passage covers 18 T cell receptor beta chains from one sample sequenced in a study of T cells in Graves' hyperthyroidism and ophthalmopathy. Amplified regions were TCR beta CDR3 sequences from RNA transcripts. A set of HTBI primers served as the primers for a first-round RT-PCR of the TCR CDR3. TCRdb passed the multiplex PCR reads through MiXCR, listing each CDR3 protein once. The sample holds approximately 380,000 distinct CDR3 sequences, 11% to 15% seen once. The sequenced sample consisted of blood. The receptors stem from a man aged 45 to 65 with Graves' ophthalmopathy.

The sample holds many counts of this clonotype. This chain joins TRBV29-1 and TRBJ2-4, with D maybe TRBD1 (6 bases). CDR1 and CDR2 from the germline V gene are SQVTM and ANQGSEA. The CDR3 contains 15 residues. Trimming removed 6 bases from V and 0 bases from J, with 15 bases in between. The CDR3 protein is CSVADRLLAKNIQYF. CDR3 nucleotides: TGCAGCGTAGCGGACAGACTACTAGCCAAAAACATTCAGTACTTC.

This clonotype appeared a few times. The chain is built from TRBV7-9 and TRBJ2-7; 7 bases map to TRBD1. After removal of 8 bases from V and 2 bases from J, the junction contained 6 bases not matched to a gene. The CDR3 sequence is 13 residues long. Germline V gives CDR1 SEHNR, CDR2 FQNEAQ (reference sequence). CDR3 amino acids: CASGQTGPYEQYF. Here the CDR3 DNA reads TGTGCCAGCGGGCAGACAGGGCCCTACGAGCAGTACTTC.

This clonotype was found many times. The rearrangement links TRBV20-1 to TRBJ2-7; TRBD2 matches 8 bases. Looked up from germline, CDR1 is DFQATT and CDR2 is SNEGSKA (reference sequence). The V gene end was trimmed by 6 bases and the J gene end by 7 bases; junction bases not matched to a gene: 11. The CDR3 consists of 13 residues. The CDR3 region is CSAQNRLAREQYF. The CDR3 DNA sequence: TGCAGTGCCCAGAACCGACTAGCGAGGGAGCAGTACTTC.

A remark on this clonotype: A clone one base away is much larger, so this may be a read error. The chain uses TRBV29-1 and TRBJ2-3; TRBD1 agrees at 10 bases. The CDR3 spans 15 residues. CDR1 and CDR2 from the germline V gene are SQVTM and ANQGSEA. The CDR3 DNA follows: TGCAGCGCTCATACGGGACAGGGGATGGCAGATGCGCAGTATTTT. This codes for CSAHTGQGMADAQYF.

This clonotype was detected many times. The chain joins TRBV29-1 to TRBJ2-1; 9 bases match TRBD2. J gave up 7 bases and V 2 bases, and 6 bases lay outside the gene matches. The CDR3 sequence is 14 residues long. Looked up from germline, CDR1 is SQVTM and CDR2 is ANQGSEA. The CDR3 sequence is CSVEPSGMVNEQFF. The CDR3 DNA follows: TGCAGCGTTGAACCTAGCGGGATGGTTAATGAGCAGTTCTTC.

This clonotype was detected ten times or more. This sequence joins TRBV20-1 and TRBJ2-5, with 10 bases that match TRBD2. J was trimmed by 5 bases and V by 3 bases; bases with no gene match: 12. The germline V gene has CDR1 DFQATT and CDR2 SNEGSKA (reference sequence). This CDR3 region has 16 residues. CDR3 loop: CSASLLSSGSRETQYF. The CDR3 region has the DNA TGCAGTGCTAGTCTATTGTCTAGCGGGAGTCGGGAGACCCAGTACTTC.

With respect to this clonotype: The junction departs from germline at one end; a sequencing error may be responsible. The chain is built from TRBV15 and TRBJ2-5; the D is unclear. CDR3 length: 12 residues. Germline loops: CDR1 LNHNV, CDR2 YYDKDF (reference sequence). CDR3 sequence: CATSRGQETQHF. The CDR3 nucleotides read TGTGCCACCAGCAGAGGACAAGAGACCCAGCACTTC.

This clonotype was seen ten or more times. The chain is built from TRBV28 and TRBJ2-1, with TRBD2 as a possible D gene (5 bases). Germline V lookup: CDR1 MDHEN, CDR2 SYDVKM. V lost 0 bases, J lost 8 bases, and 14 bases lay in between. The CDR3 spans 15 residues. CDR3 protein: CASSLWGSGRDEQFF. For the CDR3, the DNA is TGTGCCAGCAGTTTATGGGGCAGCGGTAGGGATGAGCAGTTCTTC.

At least ten counts were recorded for this clonotype. CDR3 residues: CASSQDGGDGNQPQHF. The CDR3 region has the DNA TGTGCCAGCAGCCAGGACGGGGGCGACGGCAATCAGCCCCAGCATTTT. V is TRBV3-1 and J is TRBJ1-5; the D gene is possibly TRBD1 (6 bases). The CDR3 spans 16 residues. V lost 3 bases, J lost 2 bases, and 14 bases lay in between. The germline V gene has CDR1 LGHDT and CDR2 YNNKEL (reference sequence).

Ten or more counts support this clonotype. The chain combines TRBV20-1 with TRBJ2-7; possibly TRBD1 for D (6 bases). Germline lookup yields CDR1 DFQATT and CDR2 SNEGSKA (reference sequence). The CDR3 has 15 residues. V was cut by 1 base and J by 3 bases, with 16 bases left in between. The CDR3 DNA sequence: TGCAGTGCTAGAGCACTCCGGGACACAGACTACGAGCAGTACTTC. It codes for CSARALRDTDYEQYF.

This clonotype came up a few times. The J gene is TRBJ2-5, the V gene TRBV24-1; no reliable D call. This CDR3 is 14 amino acids long. The germline V gene encodes CDR1 KGHDR and CDR2 SFDVKD. V dropped 4 bases and J dropped 6 bases, with 14 bases sitting between them. CDR3 residues: CATSDQPRSQTQYF. Here the CDR3 DNA reads TGTGCCACCAGTGACCAGCCCCGGTCGCAGACCCAGTACTTC.

This clonotype was recorded a few times. The chain carries TRBV14 and TRBJ2-3; 13 bases match TRBD2. Germline V lookup: CDR1 SGHDN, CDR2 FVKESK. V shed 3 bases and J 4 bases; nucleotides not matched to a gene: 10. CDR3 length: 18 amino acids. The CDR3 sequence is CASSQLGTSGNRADTQYF. The CDR3, as DNA: TGTGCCAGCAGCCAGCTTGGGACTAGCGGGAACCGGGCAGATACGCAGTATTTT.

The genes are TRBV29-1 and TRBJ2-7; D might be TRBD1 (5 bases). CDR3 length equals 13 residues. V lost 4 bases and J 2 bases, leaving 12 bases between the germline ends. Germline CDR1 is SQVTM and CDR2 is ANQGSEA. Here the CDR3 reads CSVVWQGTYEQYF. DNA for the CDR3: TGCAGCGTTGTTTGGCAGGGTACCTACGAGCAGTACTTC.

This clonotype was recorded many times. This rearrangement joins TRBV18 to TRBJ2-5; 14 positions agree with TRBD2. Trimming cost V 3 bases and J 3 bases; bases outside gene matches: 3. The CDR3 consists of 16 residues. The germline gives CDR1 KGHSH, CDR2 LQKENI. The CDR3 sequence is CASSPGLAGEKETQYF. CDR3 DNA sequence: TGTGCCAGCTCACCGGGACTAGCGGGAGAAAAAGAGACCCAGTACTTC.

This clonotype was recorded at least ten times. The rearrangement links TRBV18 to TRBJ2-7; weak D call: TRBD2 (6 bases). This CDR3 contains 13 residues. Germline loops: CDR1 KGHSH, CDR2 LQKENI. V lost 4 bases and J lost 9, with 16 bases in between. The CDR3 sequence is CASSQSTVEGQYF. In nucleotides, the CDR3 is TGTGCCAGCTCACAAAGTACAGTGGAGGGGCAGTACTTC.

The table lists this clonotype with many counts. The chain employs TRBV12-3 or TRBV12-4 and TRBJ1-4; no clear D. Trimming stripped 2 bases from V and 5 bases from J, with 9 bases between. CDR3 length: 14 residues. The CDR3 spells CASSLSGRNEKLFF. The CDR3 coding sequence is TGTGCCAGCAGTTTATCAGGAAGGAATGAAAAACTGTTTTTT.

The chain links TRBV11-2 to TRBJ2-7; the D is unclear. Trimming took 4 bases from V and 0 from J, leaving 13 bases between them. There are 15 residues in the CDR3. Germline V gene data show CDR1 as SGHAT and CDR2 as FQNNGV. As DNA, the CDR3 is TGTGCCAGCAGCTCACGGGTCTCCGGCTCCTACGAGCAGTACTTC. This gives the protein CASSSRVSGSYEQYF.

V is TRBV6-1 and J is TRBJ2-1; 8 bases align to TRBD2. V lost 7 bases to trimming and J lost 9 bases; unmatched junction nucleotides: 8. CDR1 MNHNS and CDR2 SASEGT come from the germline V gene. This CDR3 is 13 amino acids long. In DNA, the CDR3 is TGTGCCAGCAATGCAGCGGGAGTTAGTGAGCAGTTCTTC. Translating it yields CASNAAGVSEQFF.